What follows are 32 T cell receptor beta chains derived from one specimen sequenced in a study of neurological immune-mediated disorders. MiXCR, applied by TCRdb to the 5' RACE reads, yields one record per CDR3 protein. The sample shows roughly 90,000 distinct CDR3 sequences, approximately 4% of them seen only once. Sequenced input: PBMCs. The receptors shown here come from a woman between 45 and 65 years old with multiple sclerosis.

The table lists this clonotype with many counts. The rearrangement uses TRBV5-5 and TRBJ2-2; no clear D gene. Trimming removed 4 bases at V and 4 bases at J, with 11 bases between. Germline V CDR1 and CDR2: SGHKS, YYEKEE (reference sequence). The CDR3 is 14 amino acids. Written as DNA, the CDR3 is TGTGCCAGCAGCAAAGGACCCCTCACCGGGGAGCTGTTTTTT. This gives the protein CASSKGPLTGELFF.

This clonotype was detected many times. The chain recombines TRBV5-1 with TRBJ2-1; the D gene is possibly TRBD1 (5 bases). The V gene lost 0 bases and the J gene lost 7 bases, with 11 bases spanning the gap. Germline V gene data show CDR1 as SGHRS and CDR2 as YFSETQ. The CDR3 loop spans 14 amino acids. This chain's CDR3 is CASSLVRVVNEQFF. CDR3 nucleotides: TGCGCCAGCAGCTTGGTCAGGGTGGTTAATGAGCAGTTCTTC.

This clonotype was seen ten or more times. CDR3 sequence: CASSISPGQRTDTQYF. CDR3 DNA sequence: TGTGCCAGCAGCATATCCCCGGGACAGCGCACAGATACGCAGTATTTT. The gene calls are TRBV9 and TRBJ2-3; the match to TRBD1 covers 7 bases. The germline V gene encodes CDR1 SGDLS and CDR2 YYNGEE. J gave up 1 base and V 4 bases, and 9 bases lay outside the gene matches. This CDR3 region has 16 residues.

This clonotype occurred many times. The chain uses TRBV7-2 and TRBJ1-2, with TRBD1 matching over 11 bases. This CDR3 has 16 amino acids. Germline values: CDR1 SGHTA, CDR2 FQGNSA. V dropped 0 bases and J dropped 3; count of bases not matched to a gene: 3. This CDR3 is CASSLAGTGGDYGYTF. Here the CDR3 DNA reads TGTGCCAGCAGCTTAGCGGGGACAGGGGGAGACTATGGCTACACCTTC.

This clonotype occurred many times. One end of the junction does not line up with germline, which may come from a read error. The V call is TRBV7-7, the J call TRBJ2-3, with 10 positions matching TRBD2. Per the germline V gene, CDR1 is SSHAT and CDR2 is FNYEAQ (reference sequence). This CDR3 contains 14 residues. CDR3 nucleotide sequence: TGTGCTAGCAGCTTGGCTAGCGGGGGAGATACGCAGTATTTT. Its protein is CASSLASGGDTQYF.

This clonotype was seen repeatedly, ten times or more. The V gene is TRBV5-1, the J gene TRBJ2-7, with 12 bases fitting TRBD2. The CDR3 is 16 amino acids. Unmatched junction bases numbered 8, after V lost 3 bases and J lost 4 bases. Per germline, CDR1 SGHRS and CDR2 YFSETQ. The CDR3 spells CASSSLPGTSGYEQYF. CDR3 nucleotides: TGCGCCAGCAGCTCCCTTCCTGGGACTAGCGGGTACGAGCAGTACTTC.

Points on this clonotype: A single base separates this from a much larger clone, so it may be a read error. The CDR3 DNA follows: TGCGCCAGCAGCCAAGATGTGGGGTATCAGCACCAGCATTTT. It yields the protein CASSQDVGYQHQHF. This chain joins TRBV4-3 and TRBJ1-5; unclear D gene. Germline V gene lookup returns CDR1 LGHNA and CDR2 YSLEER. The CDR3 length is 14 residues.

This clonotype appeared many times. The CDR3 bases are TGCGCCAGCAGCTTCGGACAGCGGGGGACCGGGGAGCTGTTTTTT. As protein: CASSFGQRGTGELFF. This chain uses TRBV5-1 with TRBJ2-2; 8 bases are shared with TRBD2. The CDR3 sequence is 15 residues long. Germline trimming cut 2 bases from V and 5 bases from J; bases unmatched to any gene: 5. Germline V lookup: CDR1 SGHRS, CDR2 YFSETQ.

This clonotype was counted at least ten times. The J gene is TRBJ2-3, the V gene TRBV20-1, with D possibly matching TRBD2 (5 bases). Germline V gene data show CDR1 as DFQATT and CDR2 as SNEGSKA (reference sequence). This CDR3 has 16 residues. V shed 0 bases and J shed 10 bases, with 23 bases lying between them. In DNA, the CDR3 is TGCAGTGCTAGAGATTCCTTTATCGGCAGGCCCGGGGCGCAGTATTTT. Encoded protein: CSARDSFIGRPGAQYF.

This clonotype was counted many times. The V and J genes are TRBV4-3 and TRBJ2-1, with 10 nucleotides matching TRBD2. V lost 4 bases and J lost 3; bases outside the gene matches: 3. The CDR3 extends over 15 amino acids. CDR1 is LGHNA, CDR2 YSLEER, per germline. DNA of the CDR3: TGCGCCAGCAGCCGCCTAGCGGGGGACTACAATGAGCAGTTCTTC. It specifies CASSRLAGDYNEQFF.

This clonotype came up many times. The chain carries TRBV7-2 and TRBJ2-7; TRBD2 agrees at 7 bases. CDR3 length: 14 residues. Trimming cost V 5 bases and J 4 bases; bases outside gene matches: 8. The germline V gene has CDR1 SGHTA and CDR2 FQGNSA. The CDR3 coding sequence is TGTGCCAGCAGCCGCAGCGGGGCGGGGTACGAGCAGTACTTC. The encoded protein is CASSRSGAGYEQYF.

This clonotype was picked up many times. V usage is TRBV3-1 and J usage is TRBJ1-2, with 8 nucleotides matching TRBD1. The CDR3 totals 14 residues. V was clipped by 3 bases and J by 7 bases; unmatched bases: 7. Germline loops: CDR1 LGHDT, CDR2 YNNKEL (reference sequence). The CDR3 sequence is CASSHLGQGLGYTF. The CDR3 nucleotides are TGTGCCAGCAGCCACCTAGGACAGGGTCTTGGCTACACCTTC.

This clonotype was counted ten times or more. This rearrangement joins TRBV7-2 to TRBJ1-6; no clear D gene. V was shortened by 5 bases and J by 6 bases, with 11 bases between the two germline ends. Germline CDR1 and CDR2: SGHTA and FQGNSA. CDR3 length: 14 amino acids. The CDR3 reads CASSPYGPNSPLHF. Written as DNA, the CDR3 is TGTGCCAGCAGCCCCTACGGGCCTAATTCACCCCTCCACTTT. The full variable domain, with the rest looked up from reference TRBV7-2 and TRBJ1-6, is GAGVSQSPSNKVTEKGKDVELRCDPISGHTALYWYRQSLGQGLEFLIYFQGNSAPDKSGLPSDRFSAERTGGSVSTLTIQRTQQEDSAVYLCASSPYGPNSPLHFGNGTRLTVT.

This clonotype was recorded a few times. This sequence joins TRBV11-2 and TRBJ2-1; 12 bases match TRBD2. J gave up 4 bases and V 8 bases, and 6 bases lay outside the gene matches. CDR3 length: 15 residues. The germline CDR1 and CDR2 sequences are SGHAT and FQNNGV. In DNA form, the CDR3 reads TGTGCCAGCCGGATGACTAGCGGGGGTTACAATGAGCAGTTCTTC. Its translation: CASRMTSGGYNEQFF.

This clonotype was detected ten times or more. This sequence joins TRBV7-2 and TRBJ2-1; possibly TRBD1 for D (5 bases). The CDR3 consists of 14 residues. The ends were cut back, 4 bases at V and 1 base at J, with 8 bases in the middle. CDR1 SGHTA and CDR2 FQGNSA come from the germline V gene. The CDR3 here is CASSWRQSYNEQFF. The DNA of the CDR3 is TGTGCCAGCAGCTGGCGACAGTCCTACAATGAGCAGTTCTTC.

This clonotype was counted many times. The gene calls are TRBV6-5 and TRBJ1-2, with D tentatively TRBD1 (6 bases). In germline, CDR1 is MNHEY, CDR2 SVGAGI. V lost 8 bases and J lost 2, with 12 bases in between. The CDR3 extends over 13 amino acids. The DNA of the CDR3 is TGTGCCAGCTACAGGGCCCAGAACTATGGCTACACCTTC. Encoded protein: CASYRAQNYGYTF.

This clonotype has at least ten counts. The chain joins TRBV20-1 to TRBJ1-5; 9 bases line up with TRBD1. V gave up 3 bases and J gave up 4 bases; unmatched junction bases: 7. Germline V CDR1 and CDR2: DFQATT, SNEGSKA (reference sequence). The CDR3 has 15 residues. The CDR3 region is CSARNPGTGNQPQHF. Written as DNA, the CDR3 is TGCAGTGCTAGGAACCCCGGGACAGGGAATCAGCCCCAGCATTTT.

This clonotype was observed many times. The V and J genes are TRBV20-1 and TRBJ1-3, with TRBD1 identical over 9 bases. The germline CDR1 and CDR2 sequences are DFQATT and SNEGSKA (reference sequence). J was trimmed by 1 base and V by 1 base; bases with no gene match: 5. The CDR3 consists of 16 residues. CDR3 region: CSARGPGQGSGNTIYF. The CDR3 bases are TGCAGTGCTAGAGGACCGGGACAGGGTTCTGGAAACACCATATATTTT.

There are many counts of this clonotype. The V call is TRBV7-2, the J call TRBJ1-4; perhaps TRBD1 as D (6 bases). The V gene's germline CDR1 is SGHTA and CDR2 FQGNSA. V was trimmed by 5 bases and J by 0 bases, leaving 10 bases between them. The CDR3 spans 15 residues. CDR3: CASSPTGATNEKLFF. The CDR3 DNA is TGTGCCAGCAGCCCGACAGGAGCAACTAATGAAAAACTGTTTTTT.

This clonotype was observed at least ten times. The chain has TRBV20-1 and TRBJ2-7; the D is unclear. Trimming took off 1 base at V and 2 bases at J, with 15 bases between the two ends. The CDR3 has 15 residues. Germline V gene sequence: CDR1 DFQATT, CDR2 SNEGSKA (reference sequence). In nucleotides, the CDR3 is TGCAGTGCTAGAGGGGGTTGGGCCACAACCTACGAGCAGTACTTC. Its translation is CSARGGWATTYEQYF.

The CDR3 DNA follows: TGTGCCAGCAGCCGGGACAGTGGCTACACCTTC. Amino acids: CASSRDSGYTF. The V call is TRBV6-2 or TRBV6-3, the J call TRBJ1-2; TRBD1 matches at 7 bases. This CDR3 has 11 residues. Unmatched junction bases numbered 2, after V lost 6 bases and J lost 7 bases. CDR1 MNHEY and CDR2 SVGEGT come from the germline V gene.

This clonotype was counted at least ten times. V gene TRBV12-3 or TRBV12-4 combines with J gene TRBJ1-5; possible D gene TRBD1, 6 bases. This CDR3 has 13 residues. Trimming removed 1 base from V and 6 bases from J, with 7 bases in between. CDR3 in amino acids: CASSLEDSQPQHF. CDR3 sequence (DNA): TGTGCCAGCAGTTTAGAGGACAGTCAGCCCCAGCATTTT.

This clonotype was observed at least ten times. V and J are TRBV5-1 and TRBJ1-1, with TRBD1 matching over 7 bases. V dropped 4 bases and J dropped 4; count of bases not matched to a gene: 4. CDR3 length: 13 residues. CDR1 and CDR2 from the germline V gene are SGHRS and YFSETQ. CDR3 residues: CASSAGGGTEAFF. The CDR3 DNA sequence: TGCGCCAGCAGCGCAGGGGGGGGCACTGAAGCTTTCTTT.

This clonotype was seen at least ten times. This sequence joins TRBV7-9 and TRBJ2-4; D might be TRBD1 or TRBD2, each matching 5 bases. Germline V lookup: CDR1 SEHNR, CDR2 FQNEAQ (reference sequence). V lost 3 bases, J lost 8 bases, and 17 bases lay in between. This CDR3 has 15 residues. CDR3 residues: CASSLPGWMGHIQYF. In DNA form, the CDR3 reads TGTGCCAGCAGCTTGCCCGGGTGGATGGGACACATTCAGTACTTC.

This clonotype showed up many times. The chain carries TRBV20-1 and TRBJ2-7, with no clear D. Trimming pared 3 bases from V and 5 bases from J, leaving 20 bases between. The CDR3 runs to 15 residues. Germline loops: CDR1 DFQATT, CDR2 SNEGSKA (reference sequence). The CDR3 bases are TGCAGTGCTAGGTCGCTCGGGCAGTCTCACAACGAGCAGTACTTC. This encodes CSARSLGQSHNEQYF.

In its sample, this clonotype was seen many times. The rearrangement joins TRBV7-2 to TRBJ1-2; D call uncertain. Looked up from germline, CDR1 is SGHTA and CDR2 is FQGNSA. V shed 2 bases and J shed 0 bases, with 10 bases lying between them. This CDR3 has 15 amino acids. CDR3 loop: CASSLTWKANYGYTF. The CDR3 DNA is TGTGCCAGCAGCTTAACGTGGAAAGCTAACTATGGCTACACCTTC.

This clonotype was observed at least ten times. The CDR3: CATKTEEQYF. CDR3 DNA: TGTGCCACCAAGACAGAGGAGCAGTACTTC. This chain uses TRBV28 with TRBJ2-7; tentatively, D is TRBD1 (5 bases). Germline-derived CDR1 and CDR2 are MDHEN and SYDVKM. The ends were cut back, 10 bases at V and 7 bases at J, with 11 bases in the middle. The CDR3 is 10 residues long.

This clonotype appeared many times. The V and J genes are TRBV5-1 and TRBJ1-1; TRBD1 is a possible D gene (6 bases). The CDR3 loop spans 14 amino acids. Trimming cost V 5 bases and J 7 bases, with 18 bases left between them. Germline V gene lookup returns CDR1 SGHRS and CDR2 YFSETQ. CDR3 DNA: TGCGCCAGCAGTCAGGGACATGGGAAGGATGAAGCTTTCTTT. Its translation is CASSQGHGKDEAFF.

In this sample, this clonotype turned up a few times. This chain joins TRBV7-9 and TRBJ1-1; D is ambiguous. The CDR3 sequence is 13 residues long. CDR1 and CDR2 from the germline V gene are SEHNR and FQNEAQ (reference sequence). Trimming cost V 10 bases and J 2 bases, with 14 bases left between them. The CDR3 DNA reads TGTGCCACCCCGCGGACGGGAAACACTGAAGCTTTCTTT. It codes for CATPRTGNTEAFF.

This clonotype has a count of ten or more. The V and J genes are TRBV28 and TRBJ2-3; 10 nucleotides agree with TRBD2. V shed 2 bases and J 1 base; nucleotides not matched to a gene: 0. This CDR3 region has 15 residues. Germline loops: CDR1 MDHEN, CDR2 SYDVKM. CDR3 residues: CASSLLAGGTDTQYF. The CDR3 DNA reads as TGTGCCAGCAGTTTACTAGCGGGGGGCACAGATACGCAGTATTTT.

This clonotype has ten or more counts. The chain recombines TRBV29-1 with TRBJ2-7; 7 bases line up with TRBD1. The CDR3 extends over 13 amino acids. Germline-derived CDR1 and CDR2 are SQVTM and ANQGSEA. The J segment lost 6 bases and the V segment lost 6 bases, leaving 11 bases of the junction unmatched. CDR3 loop: CSVLTGSGFEQYF. DNA of the CDR3: TGCAGCGTCCTGACAGGGTCGGGTTTCGAGCAGTACTTC.

This clonotype was recorded at least ten times. This sequence joins TRBV7-9 and TRBJ1-1; possible D gene TRBD1, 5 bases. Trimming removed 2 bases from V and 3 bases from J, with 13 bases in between. The CDR3 runs to 15 residues. Germline CDR1 and CDR2: SEHNR and FQNEAQ (reference sequence). For the CDR3, the DNA is TGTGCCAGCAGCTTAACGGGGGTAACGGACACTGAAGCTTTCTTT. The encoded protein is CASSLTGVTDTEAFF.